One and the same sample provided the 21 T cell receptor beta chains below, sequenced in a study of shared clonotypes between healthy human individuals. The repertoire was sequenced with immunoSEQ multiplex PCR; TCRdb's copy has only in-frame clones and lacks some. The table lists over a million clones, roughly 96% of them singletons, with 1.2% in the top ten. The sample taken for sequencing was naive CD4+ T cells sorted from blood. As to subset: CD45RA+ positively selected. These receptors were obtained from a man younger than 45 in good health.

The CDR3, as DNA: TGTGCCAGCAGTTTCGGACAGGGCCAGACTTACAATGAGCAGTTCTTC. Translating gives CASSFGQGQTYNEQFF. The V and J genes are TRBV28 and TRBJ2-1, with TRBD1 identical over 8 bases. Trimming at V came to 3 bases and at J to 4 bases, leaving 8 bases not matched to a gene. CDR1 is MDHEN, CDR2 SYDVKM, per germline. The CDR3 length is 16 residues.

The CDR3, as DNA: TGTGCCAGCAGAATCTCAGTAGCAACTAATGAAAAACTGTTTTTT. It encodes CASRISVATNEKLFF. The V call is TRBV27, the J call TRBJ1-4; D is undetermined. Trimming removed 6 bases from V and 0 bases from J, with 11 bases in between. The germline V gene has CDR1 MNHEY and CDR2 SMNVEV (reference sequence). There are 15 residues in the CDR3. The variable domain in full, completed from reference TRBV27 and TRBJ1-4, reads EAQVTQNPRYLITVTGKKLTVTCSQNMNHEYMSWYRQDPGLGLRQIYYSMNVEVTDKGDVPEGYKVSRKEKRNFPLILESPSPNQTSLYFCASRISVATNEKLFFGSGTQLSVL.

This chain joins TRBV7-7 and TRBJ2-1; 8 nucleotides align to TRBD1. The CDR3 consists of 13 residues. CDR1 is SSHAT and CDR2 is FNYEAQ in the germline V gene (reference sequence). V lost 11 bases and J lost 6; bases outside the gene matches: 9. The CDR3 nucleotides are TGTGCCTTTGGCAGGGGGCCCTGCAATGAGCAGTTCTTC. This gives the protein CAFGRGPCNEQFF.

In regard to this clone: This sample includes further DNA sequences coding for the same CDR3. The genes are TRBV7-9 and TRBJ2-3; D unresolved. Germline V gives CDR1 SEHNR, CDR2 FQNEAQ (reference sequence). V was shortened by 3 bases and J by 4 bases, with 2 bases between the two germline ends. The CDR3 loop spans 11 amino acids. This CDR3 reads CASSFPDTQYF. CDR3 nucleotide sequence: TGTGCCAGCAGCTTCCCAGATACGCAGTATTTT. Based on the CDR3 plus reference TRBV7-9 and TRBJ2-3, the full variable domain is DTGVSQNPRHKITKRGQNVTFRCDPISEHNRLYWYRQTLGQGPEFLTYFQNEAQLEKSRLLSDRFSAERPKGSFSTLEIQRTEQGDSAMYLCASSFPDTQYFGPGTRLTVL.

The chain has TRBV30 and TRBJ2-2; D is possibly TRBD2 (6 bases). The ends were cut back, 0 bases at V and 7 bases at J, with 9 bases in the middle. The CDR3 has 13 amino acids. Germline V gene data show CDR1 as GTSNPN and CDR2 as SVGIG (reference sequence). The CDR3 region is CAWSVWEVGELFF. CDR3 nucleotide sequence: TGTGCCTGGAGTGTATGGGAGGTCGGGGAGCTGTTTTTT.

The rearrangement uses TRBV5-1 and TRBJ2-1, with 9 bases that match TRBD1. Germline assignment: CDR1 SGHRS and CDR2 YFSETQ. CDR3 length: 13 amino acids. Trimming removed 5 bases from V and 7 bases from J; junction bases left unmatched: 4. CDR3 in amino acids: CASRNRGLNEQFF. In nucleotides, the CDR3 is TGCGCCAGCAGAAACAGGGGGCTGAATGAGCAGTTCTTC.

The CDR3 coding sequence is TGTGCCAGCAGCCTAGCCCAATCCAGGGGGCAGGGTGAAGCTTTCTTT. This codes for CASSLAQSRGQGEAFF. The chain employs TRBV9 and TRBJ1-1, with 8 bases that match TRBD1. CDR1 and CDR2 (germline): SGDLS, YYNGEE. This CDR3 has 16 residues. Trimming cost V 4 bases and J 7 bases; bases outside gene matches: 15.

CDR3 sequence (DNA): TGTGCCAGCGGAAGACTAGCGGGATCCGGGGAGCTGTTTTTT. Translating it yields CASGRLAGSGELFF. The V and J genes are TRBV9 and TRBJ2-2; 11 bases align to TRBD2. The V gene end was trimmed by 7 bases and the J gene end by 6 bases; junction bases not matched to a gene: 5. Per the germline V gene, CDR1 is SGDLS and CDR2 is YYNGEE. The CDR3 totals 14 residues.

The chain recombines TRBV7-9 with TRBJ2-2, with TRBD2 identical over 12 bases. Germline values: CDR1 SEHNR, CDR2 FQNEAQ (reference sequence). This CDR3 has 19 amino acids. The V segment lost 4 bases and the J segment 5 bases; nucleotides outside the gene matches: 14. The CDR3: CASSYIGLAGRIETGELFF. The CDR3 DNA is TGTGCCAGCAGCTATATTGGACTAGCGGGACGAATAGAAACCGGGGAGCTGTTTTTT.

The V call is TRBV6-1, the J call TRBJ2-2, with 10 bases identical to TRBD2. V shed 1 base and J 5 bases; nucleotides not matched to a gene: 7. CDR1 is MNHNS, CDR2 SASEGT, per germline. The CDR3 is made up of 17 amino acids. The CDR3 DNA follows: TGTGCCAGCAGTGAAGACACTAGCGGGATTGCAACCGGGGAGCTGTTTTTT. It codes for CASSEDTSGIATGELFF.

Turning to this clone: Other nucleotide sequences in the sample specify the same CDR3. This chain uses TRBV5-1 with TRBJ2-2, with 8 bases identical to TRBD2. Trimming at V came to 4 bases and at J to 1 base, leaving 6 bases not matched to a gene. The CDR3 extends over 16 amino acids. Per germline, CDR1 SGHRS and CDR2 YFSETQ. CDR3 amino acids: CASSPLAGGNTGELFF. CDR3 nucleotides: TGCGCCAGCAGCCCTCTAGCGGGTGGGAACACCGGGGAGCTGTTTTTT.

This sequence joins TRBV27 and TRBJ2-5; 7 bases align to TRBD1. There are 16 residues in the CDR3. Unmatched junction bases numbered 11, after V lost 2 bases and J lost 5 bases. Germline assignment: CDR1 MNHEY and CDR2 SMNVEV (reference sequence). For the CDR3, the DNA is TGTGCCAGCAGTTTAACGGACAGGTCTGGACGGGAGACCCAGTACTTC. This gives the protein CASSLTDRSGRETQYF.

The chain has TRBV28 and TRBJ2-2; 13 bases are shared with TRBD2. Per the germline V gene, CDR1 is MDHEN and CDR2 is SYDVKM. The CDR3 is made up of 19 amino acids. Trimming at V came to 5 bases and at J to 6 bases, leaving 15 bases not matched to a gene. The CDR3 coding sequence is TGTGCCAGCAGTCCCTATTGGGTCACTAGCGGGAGGGCGGCCGGGGAGCTGTTTTTT. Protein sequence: CASSPYWVTSGRAAGELFF.

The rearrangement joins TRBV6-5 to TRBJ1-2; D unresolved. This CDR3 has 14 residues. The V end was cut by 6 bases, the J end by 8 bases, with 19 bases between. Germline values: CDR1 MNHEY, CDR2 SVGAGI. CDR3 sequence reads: CASSSRTVKSGYTF. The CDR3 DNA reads TGTGCCAGCAGCAGCCGGACCGTTAAATCCGGCTACACCTTC.

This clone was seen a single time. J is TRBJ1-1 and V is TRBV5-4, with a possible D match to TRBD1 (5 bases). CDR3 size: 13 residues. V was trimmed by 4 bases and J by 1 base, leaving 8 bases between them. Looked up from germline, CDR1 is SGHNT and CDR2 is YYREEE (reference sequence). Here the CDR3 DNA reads TGTGCCAGCAGCCAGACAGAGAACACTGAAGCTTTCTTT. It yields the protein CASSQTENTEAFF.

CDR3 region: CASSLLGVTRTQYF. The DNA of the CDR3 is TGTGCCAGCAGTTTATTAGGGGTGACGAGGACCCAGTACTTC. The V call is TRBV28, the J call TRBJ2-5; possible D gene TRBD1, 5 bases. Germline CDR1 MDHEN, CDR2 SYDVKM. The length of the CDR3 is 14 residues. The ends were cut back, 1 base at V and 7 bases at J, with 13 bases in the middle.

CDR3 nucleotide sequence: TGTGCCTTTCTAAGCCGGGACACCGACTATGGCTACACCTTC. This translates into CAFLSRDTDYGYTF. The rearrangement joins TRBV30 to TRBJ1-2, with D maybe TRBD1 (6 bases). Germline lookup yields CDR1 GTSNPN and CDR2 SVGIG (reference sequence). With 7 bases removed from V and 3 bases from J, the gap between germline ends came to 18 bases. The CDR3 is made up of 14 amino acids.

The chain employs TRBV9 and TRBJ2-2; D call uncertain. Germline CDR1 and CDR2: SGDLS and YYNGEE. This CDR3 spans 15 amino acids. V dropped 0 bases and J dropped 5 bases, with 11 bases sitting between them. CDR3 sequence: CASSVEPLETGELFF. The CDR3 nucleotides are TGTGCCAGCAGCGTAGAACCACTCGAGACCGGGGAGCTGTTTTTT.

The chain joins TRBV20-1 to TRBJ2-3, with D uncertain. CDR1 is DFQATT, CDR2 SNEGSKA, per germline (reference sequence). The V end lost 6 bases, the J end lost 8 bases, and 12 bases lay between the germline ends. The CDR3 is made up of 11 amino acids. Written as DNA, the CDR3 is TGCAGTGCGTCTAGATTGGGTACGCAGTATTTT. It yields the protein CSASRLGTQYF.

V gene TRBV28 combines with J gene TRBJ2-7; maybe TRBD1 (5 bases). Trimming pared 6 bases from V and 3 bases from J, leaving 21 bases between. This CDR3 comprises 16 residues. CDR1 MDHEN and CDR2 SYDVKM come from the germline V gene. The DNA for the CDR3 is TGTGCCAGCAGGTCACTTCCCGGGTTCCAGGGCTACGAGCAGTACTTC. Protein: CASRSLPGFQGYEQYF.

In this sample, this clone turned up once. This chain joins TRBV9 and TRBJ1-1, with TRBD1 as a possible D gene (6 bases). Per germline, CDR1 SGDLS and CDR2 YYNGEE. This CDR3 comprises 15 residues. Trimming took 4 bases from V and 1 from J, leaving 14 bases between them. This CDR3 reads CASSLEIQGNTEAFF. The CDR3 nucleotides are TGTGCCAGCAGCCTGGAAATACAGGGGAACACTGAAGCTTTCTTT.